The 8 T cell receptor beta chains below come from one sample, sequenced in a study of T-cell memory formation after mild COVID-19 (TCRdb year 2021). Library generation was performed with 5' RACE. TCRdb records Illumina NovaSeq 6000 as the sequencer. Starting from the raw public reads, TCRdb applied fastp trimming at Q25, assembled clones with MiXCR and retained in-frame beta chains. Rows merge per CDR3 protein into single entries with the most common DNA and genes. In all, the sample holds 250,000 to 350,000 distinct CDR3 sequences, and 15% to 20% of those were seen once. The biggest ten clones account for roughly 21% of the sample. The sequenced material came from PBMCs or a T cell subset sorted from them (not recorded which). The receptors derive from a man aged 18-30 years who had mild COVID-19 (a few samples of this study predate the infection). The sample titles of this study are shuffled in the database, so cell type and time point are left out; the donor was told from shared clones.

The genes are TRBV4-3 and TRBJ1-2; D perhaps matches TRBD1 (5 bases). Trimming stripped 0 bases from V and 7 bases from J, with 9 bases between. The CDR3 covers 13 residues. CDR1 and CDR2 from the germline V gene are LGHNA and YSLEER. CDR3 nucleotides: TGCGCCAGCAGCCAAGATTTAGGGGCTGGCTACACCTTC. It translates to CASSQDLGAGYTF.

This clonotype has just a few counts. This sequence joins TRBV20-1 and TRBJ2-1; 10 bases fit TRBD2. CDR1 and CDR2 from the germline V gene are DFQATT and SNEGSKA (reference sequence). CDR3 size: 14 residues. Trimming removed 2 bases from V and 7 bases from J; junction bases left unmatched: 5. The CDR3 bases are TGCAGTGCTAGATCGGCTAGCGGGGGAAATGAGCAGTTCTTC. It translates to CSARSASGGNEQFF.

V is TRBV6-5 and J is TRBJ2-2; TRBD2 might be the D (6 bases). Deletions cut 5 bases from V and 7 bases from J, with 20 bases between. The germline gives CDR1 MNHEY, CDR2 SVGAGI. The CDR3 totals 16 residues. CDR3 sequence reads: CASSPPRRDHNGELFF. The DNA of the CDR3 is TGTGCCAGCAGTCCCCCGCGGAGGGATCATAACGGGGAGCTGTTTTTT.

This clonotype has a handful of counts. The rearrangement uses TRBV5-1 and TRBJ2-2; TRBD1 matches at 7 bases. The length of the CDR3 is 15 residues. CDR1 and CDR2 from the germline V gene are SGHRS and YFSETQ. The ends lost 4 bases at V and 2 bases at J; junction bases unmatched: 5. CDR3: CASSPGQINTGELFF. CDR3 DNA: TGCGCCAGCAGCCCGGGACAGATAAACACCGGGGAGCTGTTTTTT.

There are many counts of this clonotype. The V call is TRBV7-9, the J call TRBJ1-5; D ambiguous. The CDR3 length is 12 residues. Per the germline V gene, CDR1 is SEHNR and CDR2 is FQNEAQ (reference sequence). V was shortened by 10 bases and J by 5 bases, with 12 bases between the two germline ends. As DNA, the CDR3 is TGTGCCACCCAAAGGATAGATCAGCCCCAGCATTTT. It specifies CATQRIDQPQHF.

This clonotype was found many times. The chain recombines TRBV12-3 or TRBV12-4 with TRBJ2-4; D is possibly TRBD1 (8 bases). The ends were cut back, 5 bases at V and 6 bases at J, with 14 bases in the middle. This CDR3 comprises 14 residues. This CDR3 is CASSKTGEGNIQYF. As DNA, the CDR3 is TGTGCCAGCAGTAAGACAGGGGAGGGAAACATTCAGTACTTC.

In this sample, this clonotype turned up a few times. The chain joins TRBV4-1 to TRBJ2-1; 8 nucleotides match TRBD2. This CDR3 contains 14 residues. Germline V gives CDR1 MGHRA, CDR2 YSYEKL. Losses at the gene ends were 5 bases for V and 3 bases for J; bases not matched to a gene: 3. CDR3 residues: CASSNSGGYNEQFF. CDR3 DNA: TGCGCCAGCAGCAACAGCGGGGGCTACAATGAGCAGTTCTTC.

For the CDR3, the DNA is TGTGCCAGCAGCCCGGCTCCGGGCAACAACTATGGCTACACCTTC. Its protein product is CASSPAPGNNYGYTF. V and J are TRBV5-5 and TRBJ1-2; no clear D. Germline V CDR1 and CDR2: SGHKS, YYEKEE (reference sequence). Trimming took 4 bases from V and 2 from J, leaving 15 bases between them. CDR3 length: 15 residues.